This TCR beta chain was sequenced during a study of cytomegalovirus exposure and HLA in healthy donors. Study conclusions and caveats: In an earlier analysis, productive rearrangement rates for most beta V segments clustered near 87% or 30%.

A few counts support this clone. Its antigen remains unidentified. The V end was cut by 2 bases, the J end by 0 bases, with 8 bases between. The CDR3 consists of 16 residues. Germline assignment: CDR1 LNHNV and CDR2 YYDKDF (reference sequence). The PCR made use of 60 Vbeta and 13 Jbeta primers. Clones were read by immunoSEQ multiplex PCR, and TCRdb kept only the in-frame ones, dropping some. The sample yields about 190,000 clones, 12% seen once. What was sequenced was PBMCs. This receptor was identified in a man aged 50 to 59 in good health and CMV-seropositive. The rearrangement uses TRBV15 and TRBJ2-6, with D tentatively TRBD1 (5 bases). Here the CDR3 DNA reads TGTGCCACCAGCAGATTAGGGGTCTCTGGGGCCAACGTCCTGACTTTC. As protein: CATSRLGVSGANVLTF.